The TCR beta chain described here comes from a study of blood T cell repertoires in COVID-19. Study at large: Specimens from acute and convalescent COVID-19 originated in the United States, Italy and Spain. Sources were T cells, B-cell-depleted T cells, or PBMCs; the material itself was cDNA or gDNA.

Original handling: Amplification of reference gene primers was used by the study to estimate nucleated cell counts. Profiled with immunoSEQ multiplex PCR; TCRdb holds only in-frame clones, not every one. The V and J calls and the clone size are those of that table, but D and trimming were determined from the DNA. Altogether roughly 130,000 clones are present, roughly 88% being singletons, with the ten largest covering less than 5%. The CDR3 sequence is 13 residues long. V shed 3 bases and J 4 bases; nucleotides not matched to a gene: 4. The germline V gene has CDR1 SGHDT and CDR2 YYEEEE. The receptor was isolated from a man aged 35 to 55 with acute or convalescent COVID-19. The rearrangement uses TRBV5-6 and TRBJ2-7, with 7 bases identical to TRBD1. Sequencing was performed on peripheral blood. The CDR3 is CASSYQQGYEQYF. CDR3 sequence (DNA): TGTGCCAGCAGCTACCAACAGGGGTACGAGCAGTACTTC.